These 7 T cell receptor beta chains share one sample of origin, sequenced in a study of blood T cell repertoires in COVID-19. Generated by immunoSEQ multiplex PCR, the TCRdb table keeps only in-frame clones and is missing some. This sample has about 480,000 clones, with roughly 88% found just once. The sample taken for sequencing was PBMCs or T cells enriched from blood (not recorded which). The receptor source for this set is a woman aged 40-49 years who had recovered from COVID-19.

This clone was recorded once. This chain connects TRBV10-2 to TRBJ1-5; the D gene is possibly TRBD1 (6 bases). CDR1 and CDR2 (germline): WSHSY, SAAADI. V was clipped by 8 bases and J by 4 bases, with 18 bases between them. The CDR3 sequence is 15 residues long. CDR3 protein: CASSSHTGINQPQHF. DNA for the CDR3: TGCGCCAGCTCGTCCCACACAGGGATTAATCAGCCCCAGCATTTT.

CDR3 bases: TGTGCCAGCAGTTTATCACGGTTTCAGCCCCAGCATTTT. Translation gives CASSLSRFQPQHF. The V call is TRBV27, the J call TRBJ1-5; D unresolved. From germline, CDR1 is MNHEY and CDR2 SMNVEV (reference sequence). The germline V and J ends were trimmed by 0 bases and 6 bases, with 6 bases remaining between them. CDR3 length equals 13 residues.

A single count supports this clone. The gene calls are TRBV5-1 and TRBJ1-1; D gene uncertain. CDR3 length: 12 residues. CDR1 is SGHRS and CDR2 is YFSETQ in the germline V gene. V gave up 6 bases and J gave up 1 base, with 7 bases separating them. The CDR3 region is CASIGPNTEAFF. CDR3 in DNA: TGCGCCAGCATTGGCCCGAACACTGAAGCTTTCTTT.

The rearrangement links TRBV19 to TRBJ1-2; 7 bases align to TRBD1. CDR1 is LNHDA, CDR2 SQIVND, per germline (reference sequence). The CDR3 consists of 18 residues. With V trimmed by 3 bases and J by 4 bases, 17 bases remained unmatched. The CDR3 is CASSIPKLTGNPIYGYTF. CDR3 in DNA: TGTGCCAGTAGTATCCCTAAACTGACAGGGAACCCTATCTATGGCTACACCTTC.

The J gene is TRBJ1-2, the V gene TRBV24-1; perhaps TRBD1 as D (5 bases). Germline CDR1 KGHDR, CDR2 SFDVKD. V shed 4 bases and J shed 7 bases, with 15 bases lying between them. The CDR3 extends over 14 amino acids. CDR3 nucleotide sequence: TGTGCCACCAGTGACCGCCGACAAGACAGTGGCTACACCTTC. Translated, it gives CATSDRRQDSGYTF.

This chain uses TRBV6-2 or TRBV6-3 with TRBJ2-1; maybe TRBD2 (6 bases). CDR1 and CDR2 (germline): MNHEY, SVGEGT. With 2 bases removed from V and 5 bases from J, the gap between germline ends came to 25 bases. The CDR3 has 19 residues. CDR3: CASSYVFLWGENVHNEQFF. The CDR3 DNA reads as TGTGCCAGCAGTTACGTGTTTCTATGGGGGGAGAACGTTCACAATGAGCAGTTCTTC.

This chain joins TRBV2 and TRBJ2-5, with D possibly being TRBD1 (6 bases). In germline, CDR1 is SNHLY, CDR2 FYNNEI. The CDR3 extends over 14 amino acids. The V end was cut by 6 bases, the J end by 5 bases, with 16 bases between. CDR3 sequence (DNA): TGTGCCAGCAGAGCGGACAGTTTGGGGGAGACCCAGTACTTC. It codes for CASRADSLGETQYF.